The following is a T cell receptor (delta chain) sequence with its context. The protein that TCRdb holds for this DNA derives from a much larger clone and differs from the translated DNA at residue 15, which likely indicates a read error; the protein shown here is translated from the DNA. TCRdb re-called the multiplex PCR reads through CATT. The sample lists 90,000 or so delta-chain clones; 0.85% to 1% were seen once. This entry comes from a study of γδ T cells in repeated Plasmodium falciparum infection. Bulk repertoires came from Vgamma9/Vdelta2+ or Vdelta2-negative gammadelta T cells flow-sorted from PBMC. This CDR3 is 22 amino acids long. The V end was cut by 0 bases, the J end by 0 bases, with 29 bases between. The germline CDR1 and CDR2 sequences are TSWWSYY and QGS.

Sequenced input: gamma-delta T cells from blood. The chain couples TRDV1 to TRDJ1; D unresolved. The J gene, absent from TCRdb, was called here by matching the DNA to germline. The receptor was derived from a pool of human donors (malaria-infected and uninfected, not separated). CDR3 sequence reads: CALGELKPNPKGPARYTDKLIF. In DNA form, the CDR3 reads TGTGCTCTTGGGGAACTCAAACCAAACCCGAAGGGACCCGCACGGTACACCGATAAACTCATCTTT.